This TCR beta chain was sequenced during a study of blood T cell repertoires in COVID-19. Study as a whole: In each case, the material was cDNA or gDNA derived from T cells, B-cell-depleted T cells, or PBMCs.

TCRdb's table, derived via immunoSEQ multiplex PCR, lists solely in-frame clones and lacks some. The sample carries roughly 200,000 clones, around 83% recorded once. Seattle researchers signed up patients amid active infection and tracked them longitudinally. This CDR3 comprises 15 residues. The germline CDR1 and CDR2 sequences are SGHRS and YFSETQ. J lost 5 bases, V lost 1 base, and 3 bases had no gene match. Input material: peripheral blood. The chain couples TRBV5-1 to TRBJ1-4; 9 positions match TRBD1. This receptor was taken from a woman older than 75 with COVID-19, enrolled during active disease. CDR3 region: CASSLRQGENEKLFF. As DNA, the CDR3 is TGCGCCAGCAGCTTGAGACAGGGGGAAAATGAAAAACTGTTTTTT. Combining the CDR3 with reference TRBV5-1 and TRBJ1-4 gives the whole variable domain KAGVTQTPRYLIKTRGQQVTLSCSPISGHRSVSWYQQTPGQGLQFLFEYFSETQRNKGNFPGRFSGRQFSNSRSEMNVSTLELGDSALYLCASSLRQGENEKLFFGSGTQLSVL.